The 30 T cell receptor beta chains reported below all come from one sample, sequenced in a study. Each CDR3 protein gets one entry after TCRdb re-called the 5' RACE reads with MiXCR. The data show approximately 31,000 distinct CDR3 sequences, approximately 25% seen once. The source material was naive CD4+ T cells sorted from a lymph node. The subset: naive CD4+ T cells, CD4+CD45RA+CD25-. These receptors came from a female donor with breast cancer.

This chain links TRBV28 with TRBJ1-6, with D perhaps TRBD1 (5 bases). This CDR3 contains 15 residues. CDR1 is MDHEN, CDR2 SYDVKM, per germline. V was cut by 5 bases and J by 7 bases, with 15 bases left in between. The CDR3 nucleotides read TGTGCCAGCAGTATCCCTGGGACCCCGAATTCACCCCTCCACTTT. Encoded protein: CASSIPGTPNSPLHF.

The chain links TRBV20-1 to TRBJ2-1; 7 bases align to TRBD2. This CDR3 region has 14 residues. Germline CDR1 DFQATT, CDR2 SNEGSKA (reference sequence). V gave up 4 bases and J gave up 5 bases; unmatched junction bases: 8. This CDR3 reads CSAIPGTTDNEQFF. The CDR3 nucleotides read TGCAGTGCTATTCCCGGGACTACAGACAATGAGCAGTTCTTC.

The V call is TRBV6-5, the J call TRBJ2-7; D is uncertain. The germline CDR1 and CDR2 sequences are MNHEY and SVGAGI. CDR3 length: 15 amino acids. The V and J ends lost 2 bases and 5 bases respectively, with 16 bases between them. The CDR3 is CASSYNGPSSNEQYF. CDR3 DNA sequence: TGTGCCAGCAGTTACAACGGACCGTCGTCCAACGAGCAGTACTTC.

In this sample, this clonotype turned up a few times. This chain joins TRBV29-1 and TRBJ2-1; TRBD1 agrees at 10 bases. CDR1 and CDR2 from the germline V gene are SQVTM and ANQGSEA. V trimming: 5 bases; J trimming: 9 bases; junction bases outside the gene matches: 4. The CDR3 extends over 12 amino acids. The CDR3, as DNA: TGCAGCGTTTGGACAGGGGGAGGTGAGCAGTTCTTC. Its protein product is CSVWTGGGEQFF.

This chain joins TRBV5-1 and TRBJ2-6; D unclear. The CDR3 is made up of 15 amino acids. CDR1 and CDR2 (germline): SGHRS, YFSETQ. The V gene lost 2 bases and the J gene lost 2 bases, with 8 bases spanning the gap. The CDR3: CASSFNGAGANVLTF. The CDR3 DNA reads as TGCGCCAGCAGCTTCAATGGGGCTGGGGCCAACGTCCTGACTTTC.

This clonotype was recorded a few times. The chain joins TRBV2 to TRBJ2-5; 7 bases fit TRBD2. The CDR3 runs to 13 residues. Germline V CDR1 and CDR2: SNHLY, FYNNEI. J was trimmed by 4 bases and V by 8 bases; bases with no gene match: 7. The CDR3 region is CASCGGSGETQYF. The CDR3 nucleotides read TGTGCCAGCTGCGGGGGTAGCGGAGAGACCCAGTACTTC.

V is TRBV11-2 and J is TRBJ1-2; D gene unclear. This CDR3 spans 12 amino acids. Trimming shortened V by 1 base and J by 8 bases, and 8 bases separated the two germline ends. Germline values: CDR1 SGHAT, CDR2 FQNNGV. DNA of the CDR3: TGTGCCAGCAGCTTAGGTGCGGGGGGCTACACCTTC. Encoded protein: CASSLGAGGYTF.

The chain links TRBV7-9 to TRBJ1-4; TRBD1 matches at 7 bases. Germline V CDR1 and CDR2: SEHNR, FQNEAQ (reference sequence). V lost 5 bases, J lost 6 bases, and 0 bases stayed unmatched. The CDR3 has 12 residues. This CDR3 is CASSDRDEKLFF. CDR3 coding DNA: TGTGCCAGCAGCGACAGGGATGAAAAACTGTTTTTT.

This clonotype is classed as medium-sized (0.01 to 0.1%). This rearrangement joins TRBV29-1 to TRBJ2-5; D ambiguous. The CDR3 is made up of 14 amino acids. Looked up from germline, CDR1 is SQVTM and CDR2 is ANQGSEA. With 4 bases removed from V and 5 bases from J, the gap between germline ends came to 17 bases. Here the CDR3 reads CSVAKNSAVETQYF. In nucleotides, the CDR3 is TGCAGCGTTGCTAAAAATTCCGCAGTTGAGACCCAGTACTTC. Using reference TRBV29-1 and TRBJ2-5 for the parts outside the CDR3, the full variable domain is SAVISQKPSRDICQRGTSLTIQCQVDSQVTMMFWYRQQPGQSLTLIATANQGSEATYESGFVIDKFPISRPNLTFSTLTVSNMSPEDSSIYLCSVAKNSAVETQYFGPGTRLLVL.

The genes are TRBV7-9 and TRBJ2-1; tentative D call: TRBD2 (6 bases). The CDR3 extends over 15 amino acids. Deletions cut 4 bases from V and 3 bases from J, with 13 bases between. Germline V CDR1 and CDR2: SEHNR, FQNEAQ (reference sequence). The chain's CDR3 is CASSSLTRDYNEQFF. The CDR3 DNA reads TGTGCCAGCAGCTCCCTGACTAGAGACTACAATGAGCAGTTCTTC.

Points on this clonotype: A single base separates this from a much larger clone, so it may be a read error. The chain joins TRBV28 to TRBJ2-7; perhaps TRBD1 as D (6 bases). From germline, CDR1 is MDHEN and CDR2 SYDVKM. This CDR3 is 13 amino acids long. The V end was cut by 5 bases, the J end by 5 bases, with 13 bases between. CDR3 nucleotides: TGTGCCAGCAGTGTAATACAGGGAAACGAGCAGTACTTC. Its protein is CASSVIQGNEQYF.

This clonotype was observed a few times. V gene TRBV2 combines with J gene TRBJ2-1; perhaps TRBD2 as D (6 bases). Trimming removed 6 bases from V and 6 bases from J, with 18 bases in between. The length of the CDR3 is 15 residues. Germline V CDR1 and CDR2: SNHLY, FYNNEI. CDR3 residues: CASSGTSNRLNEQFF. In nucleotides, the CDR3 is TGTGCCAGCAGCGGGACTTCCAATAGACTCAATGAGCAGTTCTTC. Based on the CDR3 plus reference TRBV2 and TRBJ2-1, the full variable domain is EPEVTQTPSHQVTQMGQEVILRCVPISNHLYFYWYRQILGQKVEFLVSFYNNEISEKSEIFDDQFSVERPDGSNFTLKIRSTKLEDSAMYFCASSGTSNRLNEQFFGPGTRLTVL.

DNA for the CDR3: TGCAGCGTGAGACAGAGCTACGAGCAGTACTTC. Encoded protein: CSVRQSYEQYF. This rearrangement joins TRBV29-1 to TRBJ2-7; D is possibly TRBD1 (5 bases). The germline gives CDR1 SQVTM, CDR2 ANQGSEA. The V and J ends lost 6 bases and 3 bases respectively, with 9 bases between them. The CDR3 is 11 residues long.

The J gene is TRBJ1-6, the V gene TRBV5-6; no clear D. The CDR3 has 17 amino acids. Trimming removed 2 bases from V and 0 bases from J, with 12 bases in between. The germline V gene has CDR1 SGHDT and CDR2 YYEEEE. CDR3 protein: CASSLGPSGSYNSPLHF. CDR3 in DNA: TGTGCCAGCAGCTTAGGACCCAGCGGCTCCTATAATTCACCCCTCCACTTT.

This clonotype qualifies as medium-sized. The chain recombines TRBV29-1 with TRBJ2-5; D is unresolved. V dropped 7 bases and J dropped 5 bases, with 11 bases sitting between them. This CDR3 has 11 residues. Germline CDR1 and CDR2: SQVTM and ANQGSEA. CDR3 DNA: TGCAGCGCCGACGGCCGGGAGACCCAGTACTTC. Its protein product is CSADGRETQYF.

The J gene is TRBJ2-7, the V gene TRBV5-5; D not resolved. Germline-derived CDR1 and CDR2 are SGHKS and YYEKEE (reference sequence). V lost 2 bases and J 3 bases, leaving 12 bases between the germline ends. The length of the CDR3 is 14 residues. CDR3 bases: TGTGCCAGCAGCTTTCAATCGTCCAACTACGAGCAGTACTTC. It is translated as CASSFQSSNYEQYF.

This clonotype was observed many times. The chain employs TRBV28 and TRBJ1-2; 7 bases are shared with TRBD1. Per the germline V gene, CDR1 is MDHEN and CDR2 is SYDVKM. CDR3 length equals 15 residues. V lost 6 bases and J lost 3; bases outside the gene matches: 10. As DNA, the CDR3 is TGTGCCAGCAGCTCAACACAGGGGAGGGACTATGGCTACACCTTC. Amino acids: CASSSTQGRDYGYTF.

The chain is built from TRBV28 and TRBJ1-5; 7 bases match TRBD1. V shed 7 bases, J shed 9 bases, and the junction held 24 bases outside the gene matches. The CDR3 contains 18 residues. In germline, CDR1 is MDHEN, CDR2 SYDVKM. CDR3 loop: CASISLPTTGPKRMPQHF. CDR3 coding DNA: TGTGCCAGCATATCGTTACCGACGACAGGGCCTAAGAGGATGCCCCAGCATTTT.

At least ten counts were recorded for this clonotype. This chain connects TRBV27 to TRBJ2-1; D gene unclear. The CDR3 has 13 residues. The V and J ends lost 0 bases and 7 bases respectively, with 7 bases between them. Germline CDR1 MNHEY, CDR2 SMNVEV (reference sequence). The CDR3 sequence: CASSLSWVNEQFF. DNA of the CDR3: TGTGCCAGCAGTTTATCGTGGGTAAATGAGCAGTTCTTC.

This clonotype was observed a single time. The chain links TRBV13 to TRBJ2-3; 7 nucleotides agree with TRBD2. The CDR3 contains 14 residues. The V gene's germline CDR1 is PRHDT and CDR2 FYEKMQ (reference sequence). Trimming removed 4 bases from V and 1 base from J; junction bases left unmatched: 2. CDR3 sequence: CASSSGGGTDTQYF. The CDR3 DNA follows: TGTGCCAGCAGCTCGGGAGGTGGCACAGATACGCAGTATTTT.

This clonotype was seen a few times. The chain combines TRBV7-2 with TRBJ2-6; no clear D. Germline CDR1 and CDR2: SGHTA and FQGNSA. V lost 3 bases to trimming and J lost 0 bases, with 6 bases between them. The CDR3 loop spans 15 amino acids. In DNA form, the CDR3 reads TGTGCCAGCAGCTTTCGATTCTCTGGGGCCAACGTCCTGACTTTC. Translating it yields CASSFRFSGANVLTF.

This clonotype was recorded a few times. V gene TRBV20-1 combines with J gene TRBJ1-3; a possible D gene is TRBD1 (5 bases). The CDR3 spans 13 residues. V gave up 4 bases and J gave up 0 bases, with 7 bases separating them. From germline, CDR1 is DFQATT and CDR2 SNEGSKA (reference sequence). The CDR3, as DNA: TGCAGTGCTACAGGGTTCTCTGGAAACACCATATATTTT. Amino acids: CSATGFSGNTIYF.

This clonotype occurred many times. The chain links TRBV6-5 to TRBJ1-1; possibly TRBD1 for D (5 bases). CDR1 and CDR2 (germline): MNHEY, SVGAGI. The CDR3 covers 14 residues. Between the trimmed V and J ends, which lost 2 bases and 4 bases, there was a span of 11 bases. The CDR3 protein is CASSYRGIGTEAFF. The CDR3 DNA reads TGTGCCAGCAGTTACAGGGGAATCGGCACTGAAGCTTTCTTT.

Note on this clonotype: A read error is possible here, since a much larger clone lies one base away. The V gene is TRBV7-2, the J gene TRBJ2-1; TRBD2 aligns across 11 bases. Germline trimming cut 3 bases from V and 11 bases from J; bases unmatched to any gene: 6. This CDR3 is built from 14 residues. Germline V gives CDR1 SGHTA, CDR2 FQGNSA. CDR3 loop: CASSFTSGSHKQFF. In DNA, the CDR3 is TGTGCCAGCAGCTTCACTAGCGGGAGTCATAAGCAGTTCTTC.

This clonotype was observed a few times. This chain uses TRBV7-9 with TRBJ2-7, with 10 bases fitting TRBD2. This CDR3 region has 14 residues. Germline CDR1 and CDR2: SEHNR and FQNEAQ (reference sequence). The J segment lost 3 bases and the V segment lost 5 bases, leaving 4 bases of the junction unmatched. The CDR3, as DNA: TGTGCCAGCAGCCCCCGGACTAGCGGCTACGAGCAGTACTTC. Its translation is CASSPRTSGYEQYF. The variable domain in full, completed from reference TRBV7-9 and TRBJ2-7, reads DTGVSQNPRHKITKRGQNVTFRCDPISEHNRLYWYRQTLGQGPEFLTYFQNEAQLEKSRLLSDRFSAERPKGSFSTLEIQRTEQGDSAMYLCASSPRTSGYEQYFGPGTRLTVT.

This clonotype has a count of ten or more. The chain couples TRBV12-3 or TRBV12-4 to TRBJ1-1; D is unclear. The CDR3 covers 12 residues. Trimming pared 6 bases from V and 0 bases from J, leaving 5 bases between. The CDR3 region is CASRGLNTEAFF. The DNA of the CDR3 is TGTGCCAGCAGGGGGTTGAACACTGAAGCTTTCTTT.

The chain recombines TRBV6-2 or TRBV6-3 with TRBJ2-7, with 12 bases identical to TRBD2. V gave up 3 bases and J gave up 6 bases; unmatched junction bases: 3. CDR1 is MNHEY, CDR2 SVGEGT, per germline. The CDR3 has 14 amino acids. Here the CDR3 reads CASSYSGLAGEQYF. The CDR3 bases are TGTGCCAGCAGTTATTCGGGACTAGCGGGCGAGCAGTACTTC.

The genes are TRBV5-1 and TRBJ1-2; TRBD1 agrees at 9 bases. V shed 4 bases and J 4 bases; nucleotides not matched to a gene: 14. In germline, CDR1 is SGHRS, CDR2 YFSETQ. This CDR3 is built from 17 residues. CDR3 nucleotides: TGCGCCAGCAGCACCGGGACAGGGAAGGCAGCGGGCTATGGCTACACCTTC. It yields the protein CASSTGTGKAAGYGYTF.

CDR3 region: CASSLAAVPYEQYF. The CDR3 region has the DNA TGTGCCAGCAGCTTAGCTGCGGTGCCATACGAGCAGTACTTC. The chain recombines TRBV7-9 with TRBJ2-7; D gene uncertain. Between the trimmed V and J ends, which lost 0 bases and 4 bases, there was a span of 10 bases. This CDR3 is 14 amino acids long. The V gene's germline CDR1 is SEHNR and CDR2 FQNEAQ (reference sequence).

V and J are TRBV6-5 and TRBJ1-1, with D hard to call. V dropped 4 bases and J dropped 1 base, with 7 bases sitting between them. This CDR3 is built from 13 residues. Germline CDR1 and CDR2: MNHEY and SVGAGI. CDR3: CASSSPTNTEAFF. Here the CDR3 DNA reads TGTGCCAGCAGTTCCCCAACGAACACTGAAGCTTTCTTT.